Below are 5 T cell receptor beta chains sequenced from a single sample in a study of blood T cell repertoires in COVID-19. TCRdb's table, derived via immunoSEQ multiplex PCR, lists solely in-frame clones and lacks some. This table has about 260,000 clones, roughly nine tenths appearing once. The source material was PBMCs or T cells enriched from blood (not recorded which). Receptor source: a woman under 30 who had recovered from COVID-19.

The sample holds one count of this clone. CDR3 sequence (DNA): TGTGCTAGTGGTTTGGTCCATCTACAGGGGGCGAACAATCAGCCCCAGCATTTT. It translates to CASGLVHLQGANNQPQHF. The gene calls are TRBV12-5 and TRBJ1-5; 9 bases map to TRBD1. The CDR3 loop spans 18 amino acids. The germline gives CDR1 LGHNT, CDR2 FRNRAP. V shed 0 bases and J 3 bases; nucleotides not matched to a gene: 9.

V gene TRBV19 combines with J gene TRBJ1-5; D uncertain. This CDR3 spans 13 amino acids. The germline CDR1 and CDR2 sequences are LNHDA and SQIVND (reference sequence). V dropped 3 bases and J dropped 7 bases, with 10 bases sitting between them. For the CDR3, the DNA is TGTGCCAGTAGTATGACATCATCGCAGCCCCAGCATTTT. Protein sequence: CASSMTSSQPQHF.

The chain recombines TRBV30 with TRBJ1-4, with a possible D match to TRBD1 (5 bases). V was cut by 1 base and J by 8 bases, with 20 bases left in between. The CDR3 is 16 amino acids. Germline-derived CDR1 and CDR2 are GTSNPN and SVGIG (reference sequence). The chain's CDR3 is CAWSADPGPRGEKLFF. The CDR3 DNA sequence: TGTGCCTGGAGTGCCGATCCCGGACCCCGGGGGGAAAAACTGTTTTTT.

V and J are TRBV24-1 and TRBJ2-1, with 9 bases matching TRBD1. Trimming at V came to 4 bases and at J to 5 bases, leaving 8 bases not matched to a gene. The germline V gene encodes CDR1 KGHDR and CDR2 SFDVKD. This CDR3 is 16 amino acids long. CDR3 sequence reads: CATSDPGTGTDNEQFF. CDR3 DNA: TGTGCCACCAGTGACCCCGGGACAGGGACGGACAATGAGCAGTTCTTC.

The J gene is TRBJ1-5, the V gene TRBV30; 9 bases line up with TRBD1. The CDR3 extends over 18 amino acids. CDR1 and CDR2 from the germline V gene are GTSNPN and SVGIG (reference sequence). V gave up 3 bases and J gave up 7 bases; unmatched junction bases: 19. The CDR3 DNA reads as TGTGCCTGGAGCCTAGACCGGGACAGGGATCCTCTCCGACAGCCCCAGCATTTT. This sequence encodes CAWSLDRDRDPLRQPQHF.